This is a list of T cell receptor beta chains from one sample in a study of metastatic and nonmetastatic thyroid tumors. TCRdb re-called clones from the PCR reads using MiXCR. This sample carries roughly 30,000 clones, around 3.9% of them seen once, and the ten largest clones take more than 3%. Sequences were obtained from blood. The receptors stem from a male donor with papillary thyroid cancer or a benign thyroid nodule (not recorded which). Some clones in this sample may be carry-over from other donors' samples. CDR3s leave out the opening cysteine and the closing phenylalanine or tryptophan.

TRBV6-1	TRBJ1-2	ASTQTAEYGYT
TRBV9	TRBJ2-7	ASSEGQVVHQQY
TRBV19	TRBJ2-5	ASSGSLGTQY
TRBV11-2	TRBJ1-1	ASSLGFQAEAF
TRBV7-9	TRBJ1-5	ASSLEGSGNQPQH
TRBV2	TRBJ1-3	ASSADRISGNTIY
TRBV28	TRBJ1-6	ASSPAGSYNSPLH
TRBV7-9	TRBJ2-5	ASRETGLVQETQY
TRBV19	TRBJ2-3	ASSATGTDTQY
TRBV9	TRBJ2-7	ASSGTGDHEQY
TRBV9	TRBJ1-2	ASSAARWGANYGYT
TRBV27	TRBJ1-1	ASSLSVDTEAF
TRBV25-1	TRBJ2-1	ASSESRYYNEQF
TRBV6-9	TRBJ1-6	ASSFVDPQNSPLH
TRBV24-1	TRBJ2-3	ATSWGGTDTQY
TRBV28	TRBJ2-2	ASSTPSGGGFSGELF
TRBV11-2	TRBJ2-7	ASSPLPGLTSEQY
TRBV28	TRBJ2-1	ASSSGPSQF
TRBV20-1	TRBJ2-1	SARLAGDYNEQF
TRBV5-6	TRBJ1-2	ASSLRGYYGYT
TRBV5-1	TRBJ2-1	ASSLAGKANNEQF
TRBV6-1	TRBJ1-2	ASGGSYGYT
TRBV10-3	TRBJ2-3	AISGSTGGTDTQY
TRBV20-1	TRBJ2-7	SASPPGTSGSGAYEQY
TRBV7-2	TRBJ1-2	ASSYRDRVGYGYT
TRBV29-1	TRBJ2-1	SADPGQWNEQF
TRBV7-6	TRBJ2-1	ASSPDSYNEQF
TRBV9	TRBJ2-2	ASSVRLNGANTGELF
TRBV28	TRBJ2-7	ASSSPTIAGQGAHEQY
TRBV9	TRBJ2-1	ASIVGTSGRNVQF
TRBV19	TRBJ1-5	ASSITGIRNQPQH
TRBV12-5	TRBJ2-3	ASGLRGWGDTQY
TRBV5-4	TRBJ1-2	ASSLGGSYGYT
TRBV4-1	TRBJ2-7	ASSQETGFPSYEQY
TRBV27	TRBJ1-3	ASMASVAGNTIY
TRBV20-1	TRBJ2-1	SARPGTSESNEQF
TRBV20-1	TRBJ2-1	SARDVQRASYNEQF
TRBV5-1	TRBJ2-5	ASSLAAGGETQY
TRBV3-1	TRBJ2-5	ASSPIGRGGGETQY
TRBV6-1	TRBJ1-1	ASSEWTGGSRYTEAF
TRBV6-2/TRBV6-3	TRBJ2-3	ASSPPGPGASTDTQY
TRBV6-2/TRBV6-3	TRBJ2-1	ASRDRGAYNEQF
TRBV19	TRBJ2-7	ASSRQGVNEQY
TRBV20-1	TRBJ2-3	SDRGGGRGPDTQY
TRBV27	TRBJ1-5	ASSLWAVSNQPQH
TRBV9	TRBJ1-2	ASSGRGRIYGYT
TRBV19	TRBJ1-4	ASSMDLGVNEKLF
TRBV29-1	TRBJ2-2	SLLLDPTGELF